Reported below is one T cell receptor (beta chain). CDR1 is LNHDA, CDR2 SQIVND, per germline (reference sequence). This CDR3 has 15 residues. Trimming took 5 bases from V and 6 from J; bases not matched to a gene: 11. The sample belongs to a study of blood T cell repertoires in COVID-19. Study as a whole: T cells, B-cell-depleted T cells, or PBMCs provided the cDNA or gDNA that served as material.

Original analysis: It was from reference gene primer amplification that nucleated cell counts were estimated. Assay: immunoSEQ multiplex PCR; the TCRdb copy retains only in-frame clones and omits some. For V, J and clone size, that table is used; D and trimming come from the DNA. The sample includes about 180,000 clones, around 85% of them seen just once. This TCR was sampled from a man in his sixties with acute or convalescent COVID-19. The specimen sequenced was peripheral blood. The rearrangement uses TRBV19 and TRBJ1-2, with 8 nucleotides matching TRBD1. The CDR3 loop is CASSPSGGTGDGYTF. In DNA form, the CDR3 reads TGTGCCAGTAGTCCTTCCGGGGGGACAGGAGATGGCTACACCTTC. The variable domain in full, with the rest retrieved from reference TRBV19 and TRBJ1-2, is DGGITQSPKYLFRKEGQNVTLSCEQNLNHDAMYWYRQDPGQGLRLIYYSQIVNDFQKGDIAEGYSVSREKKESFPLTVTSAQKNPTAFYLCASSPSGGTGDGYTFGSGTRLTVV.